The TCR beta chain described here comes from a study of beta chain features in type 1 diabetes. Study-level information: Patients shared similar age, gender and cell yields with healthy donors. Study results and limitations: Researchers report that Type 1 diabetes patients had moderately but significantly shorter TCRB CDR3s across all four CD4+ subsets. The VDJ junctions of type 1 diabetes patients carried fewer insertions and more deletions. Researchers could not determine here whether HLA type influences TCRB rearrangement.

The authors reverse transcribed all of the isolated RNA, so sequencing captured expressed TCRB transcripts. This table comes from immunoSEQ multiplex PCR, and its TCRdb copy is limited to in-frame clones, with some not included. The table includes 25,000 to 30,000 clones, almost 65% detected once. Trimming removed 3 bases from V and 6 bases from J, with 17 bases in between. There are 15 residues in the CDR3. Germline loops: CDR1 MDHEN, CDR2 SYDVKM. It was one heparinised blood draw, averaging around 120 mL, that each donor gave. About this clone itself: Its antigen is not known.

This clonotype was obtained from a woman aged 25 to 39 with type 1 diabetes. The chain carries TRBV28 and TRBJ1-2; D possibly corresponds to TRBD1 (5 bases). Sample: Tregs from blood. DNA of the CDR3: TGTGCCAGCAGTTTCCTTTATGTCAGGGCGGATGGCTACACCTTC. Translated, it gives CASSFLYVRADGYTF.